The following is a T cell receptor (beta chain) sequence with its context. Its antigen is still unknown. The CDR3 is 11 residues long. The ends were cut back, 7 bases at V and 5 bases at J, with 8 bases in the middle. From germline, CDR1 is MRHNA and CDR2 SNTAGT. Deep level was the assay's run setting. Clones were sequenced by immunoSEQ multiplex PCR, and TCRdb holds only the in-frame ones, with some missing. Here the sample spans 2 million to 2.5 million clones, approximately 93% being singletons. The record originates from a study of shared clonotypes between healthy human individuals. Study-wide results and caveats: Among donors, the sharing of clonotypes was expected to be influenced by sequencing depth.

The sequenced sample consisted of naive CD4+ T cells from PBMCs. Regarding subset: CD45RA+ positively selected. This sequence joins TRBV6-4 and TRBJ1-2; D perhaps matches TRBD1 (5 bases). The TCR was taken from a man between 18 and 29 years old in good health. Some clones in this sample may be carry-over from other donors' samples. CDR3 sequence: CASNGGYGYTF. The CDR3 region has the DNA TGTGCCAGCAATGGGGGTTATGGCTACACCTTC.